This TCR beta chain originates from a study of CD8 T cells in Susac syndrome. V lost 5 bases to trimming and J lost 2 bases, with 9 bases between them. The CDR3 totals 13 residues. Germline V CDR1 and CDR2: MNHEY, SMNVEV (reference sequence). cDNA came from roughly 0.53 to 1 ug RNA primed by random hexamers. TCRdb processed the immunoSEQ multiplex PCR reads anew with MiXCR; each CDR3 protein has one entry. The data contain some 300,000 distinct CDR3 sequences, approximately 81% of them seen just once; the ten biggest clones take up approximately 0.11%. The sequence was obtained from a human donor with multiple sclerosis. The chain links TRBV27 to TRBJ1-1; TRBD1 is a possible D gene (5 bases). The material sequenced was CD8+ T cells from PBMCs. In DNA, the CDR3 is TGTGCCAGCAGTAGGGACGGTAACACTGAAGCTTTCTTT. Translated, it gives CASSRDGNTEAFF.